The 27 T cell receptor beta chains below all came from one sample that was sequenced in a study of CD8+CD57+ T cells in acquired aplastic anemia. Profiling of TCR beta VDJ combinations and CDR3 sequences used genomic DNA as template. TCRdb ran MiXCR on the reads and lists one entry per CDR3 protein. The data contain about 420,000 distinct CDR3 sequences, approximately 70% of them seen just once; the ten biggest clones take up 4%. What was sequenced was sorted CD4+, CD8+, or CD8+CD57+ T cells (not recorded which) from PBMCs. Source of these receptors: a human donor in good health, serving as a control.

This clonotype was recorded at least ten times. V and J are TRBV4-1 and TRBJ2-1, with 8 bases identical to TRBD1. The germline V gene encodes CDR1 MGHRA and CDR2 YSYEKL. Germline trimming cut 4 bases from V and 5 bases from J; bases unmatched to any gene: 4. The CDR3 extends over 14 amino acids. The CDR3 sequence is CASSPGQAHNEQFF. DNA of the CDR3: TGCGCCAGCAGCCCGGGACAGGCCCACAATGAGCAGTTCTTC.

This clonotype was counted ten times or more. This CDR3 reads CASSLADGLNYGYTF. The CDR3 DNA follows: TGTGCCAGCAGCTTGGCCGACGGCCTTAACTATGGCTACACCTTC. This chain links TRBV5-6 with TRBJ1-2, with D unresolved. Germline assignment: CDR1 SGHDT and CDR2 YYEEEE. The CDR3 runs to 15 residues. The V end lost 0 bases, the J end lost 1 base, and 10 bases lay between the germline ends.

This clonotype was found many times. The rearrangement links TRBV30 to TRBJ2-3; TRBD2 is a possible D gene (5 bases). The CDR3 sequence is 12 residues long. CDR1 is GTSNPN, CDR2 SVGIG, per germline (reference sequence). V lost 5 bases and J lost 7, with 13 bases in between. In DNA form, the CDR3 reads TGTGCCTGGCTCTTGACGGGGTATACGCAGTATTTT. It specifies CAWLLTGYTQYF.

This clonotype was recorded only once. For the CDR3, the DNA is TGTGCCAGCAGCCCACAGGGACCAACTCAGCACGAGCAGTACTTC. Protein sequence: CASSPQGPTQHEQYF. The chain has TRBV7-2 and TRBJ2-7, with D tentatively TRBD1 (6 bases). The CDR3 totals 15 residues. CDR1 and CDR2 from the germline V gene are SGHTA and FQGNSA. Trimming removed 5 bases at V and 5 bases at J, with 19 bases between.

In DNA form, the CDR3 reads TGCGCCAGCAATTTCGGGGGGGGTGGCACTGAAGCTTTCTTT. This gives the protein CASNFGGGGTEAFF. This chain links TRBV10-2 with TRBJ1-1, with D tentatively TRBD1 (5 bases). V shed 7 bases and J shed 4 bases, with 16 bases lying between them. This CDR3 comprises 14 residues. The germline V gene has CDR1 WSHSY and CDR2 SAAADI.

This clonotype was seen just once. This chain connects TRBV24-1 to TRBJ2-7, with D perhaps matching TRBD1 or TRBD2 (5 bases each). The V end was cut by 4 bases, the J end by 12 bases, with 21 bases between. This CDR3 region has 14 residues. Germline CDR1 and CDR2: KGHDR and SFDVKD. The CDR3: CATSDRRGRSDPYV. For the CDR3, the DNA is TGTGCCACCAGTGACCGCCGGGGCAGGTCGGATCCGTACGTC.

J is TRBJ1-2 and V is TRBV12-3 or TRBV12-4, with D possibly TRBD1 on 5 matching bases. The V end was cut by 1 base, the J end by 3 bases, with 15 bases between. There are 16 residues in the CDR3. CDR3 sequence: CASSLVQGILHYGYTF. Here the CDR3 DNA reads TGTGCCAGCAGTTTAGTTCAGGGTATTCTCCACTATGGCTACACCTTC.

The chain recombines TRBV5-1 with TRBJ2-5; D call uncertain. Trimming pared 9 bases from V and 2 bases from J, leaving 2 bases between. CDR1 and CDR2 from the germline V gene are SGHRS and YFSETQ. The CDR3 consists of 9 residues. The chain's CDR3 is CATQETQYF. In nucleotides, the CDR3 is TGCGCCACTCAAGAGACCCAGTACTTC.

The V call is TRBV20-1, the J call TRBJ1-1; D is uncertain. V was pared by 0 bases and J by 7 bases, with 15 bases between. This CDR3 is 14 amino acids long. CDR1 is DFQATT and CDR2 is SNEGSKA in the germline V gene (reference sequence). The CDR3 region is CSARDGSATFEAFF. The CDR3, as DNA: TGCAGTGCTAGAGACGGGTCAGCAACCTTTGAAGCTTTCTTT.

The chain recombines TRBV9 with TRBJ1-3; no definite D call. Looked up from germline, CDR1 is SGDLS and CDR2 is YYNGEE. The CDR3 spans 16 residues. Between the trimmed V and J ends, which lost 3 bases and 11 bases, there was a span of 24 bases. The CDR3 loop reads CASSEVTWATGEPIYF. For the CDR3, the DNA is TGTGCCAGCAGCGAGGTTACGTGGGCCACCGGGGAGCCCATATATTTT.

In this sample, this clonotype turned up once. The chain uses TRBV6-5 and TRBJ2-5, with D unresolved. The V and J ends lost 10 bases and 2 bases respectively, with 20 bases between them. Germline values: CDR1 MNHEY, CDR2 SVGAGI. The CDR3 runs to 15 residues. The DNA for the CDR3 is TGTGCCATACGGCCCTCCCCCGGCCGGCAAGAGACCCAGTACTTC. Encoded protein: CAIRPSPGRQETQYF.

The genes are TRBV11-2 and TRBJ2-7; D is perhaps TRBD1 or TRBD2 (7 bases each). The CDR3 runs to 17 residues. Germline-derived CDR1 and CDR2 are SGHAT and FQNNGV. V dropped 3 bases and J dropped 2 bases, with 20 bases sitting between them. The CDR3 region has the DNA TGTGCCAGCAGCTTCGGGGGGACAGTGGGTTCAGCCTACGAGCAGTACTTC. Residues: CASSFGGTVGSAYEQYF.

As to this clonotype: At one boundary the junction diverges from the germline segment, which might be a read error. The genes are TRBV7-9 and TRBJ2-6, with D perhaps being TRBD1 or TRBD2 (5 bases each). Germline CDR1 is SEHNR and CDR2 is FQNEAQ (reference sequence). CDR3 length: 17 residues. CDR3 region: CASSVTSGLSGGNVLTF. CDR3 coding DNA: TGTGCCAGCAGCGTTACTTCCGGGCTCTCTGGGGGCAACGTCCTGACTTTC.

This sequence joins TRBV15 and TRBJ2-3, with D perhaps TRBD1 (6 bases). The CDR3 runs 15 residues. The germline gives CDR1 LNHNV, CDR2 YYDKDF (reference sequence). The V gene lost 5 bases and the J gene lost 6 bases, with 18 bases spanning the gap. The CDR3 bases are TGTGCCACCAGCCGGAGACAGGACCCATTGGATACGCAGTATTTT. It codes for CATSRRQDPLDTQYF. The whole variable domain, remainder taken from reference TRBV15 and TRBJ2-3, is DAMVIQNPRYQVTQFGKPVTLSCSQTLNHNVMYWYQQKSSQAPKLLFHYYDKDFNNEADTPDNFQSRRPNTSFCFLDIRSPGLGDTAMYLCATSRRQDPLDTQYFGPGTRLTVL.

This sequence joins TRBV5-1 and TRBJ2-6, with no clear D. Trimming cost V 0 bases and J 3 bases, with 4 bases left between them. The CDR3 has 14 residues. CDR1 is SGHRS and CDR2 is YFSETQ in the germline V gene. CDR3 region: CASSLAIGANVLTF. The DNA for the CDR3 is TGCGCCAGCAGCTTGGCCATTGGGGCCAACGTCCTGACTTTC.

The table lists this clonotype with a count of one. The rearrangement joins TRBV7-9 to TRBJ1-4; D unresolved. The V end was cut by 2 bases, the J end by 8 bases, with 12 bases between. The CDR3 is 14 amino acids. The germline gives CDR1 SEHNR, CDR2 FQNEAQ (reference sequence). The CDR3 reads CASSLNRDGEKLFF. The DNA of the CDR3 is TGTGCCAGCAGCTTAAATAGGGATGGCGAAAAACTGTTTTTT.

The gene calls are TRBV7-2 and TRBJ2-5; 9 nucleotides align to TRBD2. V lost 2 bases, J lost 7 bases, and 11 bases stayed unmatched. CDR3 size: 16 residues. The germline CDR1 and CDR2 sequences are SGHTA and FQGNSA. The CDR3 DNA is TGTGCCAGCAGCTTAATGGAAAGCGGGGGGAGGGGGACCCAGTACTTC. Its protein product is CASSLMESGGRGTQYF.

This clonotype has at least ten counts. The CDR3 spells CSARAEAANTEAFF. CDR3 nucleotide sequence: TGCAGTGCTAGAGCGGAGGCAGCGAACACTGAAGCTTTCTTT. V is TRBV20-1 and J is TRBJ1-1; D is uncertain. Germline V gene lookup returns CDR1 DFQATT and CDR2 SNEGSKA (reference sequence). The CDR3 totals 14 residues. The ends were cut back, 1 base at V and 1 base at J, with 10 bases in the middle.

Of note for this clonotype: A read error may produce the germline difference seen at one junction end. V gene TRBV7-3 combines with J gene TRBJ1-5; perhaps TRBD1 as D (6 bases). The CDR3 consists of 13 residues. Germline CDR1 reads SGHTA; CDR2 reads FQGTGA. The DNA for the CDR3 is TGTGCCAGCAGCTTAGACAGGCCAACAGGCACGCAGTTT. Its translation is CASSLDRPTGTQF.

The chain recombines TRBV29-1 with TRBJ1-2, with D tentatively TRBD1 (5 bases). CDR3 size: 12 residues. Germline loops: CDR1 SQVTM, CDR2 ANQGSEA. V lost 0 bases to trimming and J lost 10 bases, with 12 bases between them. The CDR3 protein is CSVEDRASNYTF. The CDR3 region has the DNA TGCAGCGTTGAAGACAGGGCCAGTAACTACACCTTC.

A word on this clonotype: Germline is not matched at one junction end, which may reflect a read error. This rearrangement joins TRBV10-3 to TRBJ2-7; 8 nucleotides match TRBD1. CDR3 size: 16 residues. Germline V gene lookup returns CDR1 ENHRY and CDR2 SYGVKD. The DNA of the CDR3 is TGTGCCAGCAGTGAGTGCAGCGGCAGGGGGCCGTACGAGCAGTACTTC. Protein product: CASSECSGRGPYEQYF.

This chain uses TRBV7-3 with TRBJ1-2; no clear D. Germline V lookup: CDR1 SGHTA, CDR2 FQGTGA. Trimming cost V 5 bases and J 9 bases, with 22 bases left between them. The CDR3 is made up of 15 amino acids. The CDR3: CASSTCQSPDERYTF. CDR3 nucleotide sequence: TGTGCCAGCAGCACCTGCCAGAGCCCTGACGAGCGCTACACCTTC.

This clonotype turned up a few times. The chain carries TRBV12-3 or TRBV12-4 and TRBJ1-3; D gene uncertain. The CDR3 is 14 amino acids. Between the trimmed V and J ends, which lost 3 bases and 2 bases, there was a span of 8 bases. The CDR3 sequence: CASSFGGPGNTIYF. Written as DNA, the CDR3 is TGTGCCAGCAGTTTCGGAGGACCTGGAAACACCATATATTTT.

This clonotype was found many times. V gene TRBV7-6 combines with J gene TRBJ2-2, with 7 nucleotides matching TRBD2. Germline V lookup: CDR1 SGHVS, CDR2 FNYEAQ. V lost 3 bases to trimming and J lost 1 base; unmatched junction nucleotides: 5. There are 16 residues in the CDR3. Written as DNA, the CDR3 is TGTGCCAGCAGCTTGAATATAGCGGGGAACACCGGGGAGCTGTTTTTT. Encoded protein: CASSLNIAGNTGELFF.

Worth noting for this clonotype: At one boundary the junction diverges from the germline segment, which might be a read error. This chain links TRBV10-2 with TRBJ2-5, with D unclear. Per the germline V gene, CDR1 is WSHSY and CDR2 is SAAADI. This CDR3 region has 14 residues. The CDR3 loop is CASRGIGLSGTTFF. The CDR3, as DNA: TGCGCCAGCAGGGGCATAGGGCTCTCAGGAACCACCTTCTTC.

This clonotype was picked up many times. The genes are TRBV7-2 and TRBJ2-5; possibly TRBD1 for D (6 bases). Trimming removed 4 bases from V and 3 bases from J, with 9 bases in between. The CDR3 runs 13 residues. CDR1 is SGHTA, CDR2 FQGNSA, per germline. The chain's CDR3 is CASSSNREETQYF. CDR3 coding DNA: TGTGCCAGCAGCTCAAACAGGGAAGAGACCCAGTACTTC.

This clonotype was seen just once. CDR3 residues: CSARGSIYGYTF. In DNA form, the CDR3 reads TGCAGCGCAAGGGGCAGCATCTATGGCTACACCTTC. The chain employs TRBV29-1 and TRBJ1-2, with D possibly being TRBD1 (5 bases). CDR1 and CDR2 (germline): SQVTM, ANQGSEA. This CDR3 region has 12 residues. V shed 7 bases and J shed 4 bases, with 13 bases lying between them.